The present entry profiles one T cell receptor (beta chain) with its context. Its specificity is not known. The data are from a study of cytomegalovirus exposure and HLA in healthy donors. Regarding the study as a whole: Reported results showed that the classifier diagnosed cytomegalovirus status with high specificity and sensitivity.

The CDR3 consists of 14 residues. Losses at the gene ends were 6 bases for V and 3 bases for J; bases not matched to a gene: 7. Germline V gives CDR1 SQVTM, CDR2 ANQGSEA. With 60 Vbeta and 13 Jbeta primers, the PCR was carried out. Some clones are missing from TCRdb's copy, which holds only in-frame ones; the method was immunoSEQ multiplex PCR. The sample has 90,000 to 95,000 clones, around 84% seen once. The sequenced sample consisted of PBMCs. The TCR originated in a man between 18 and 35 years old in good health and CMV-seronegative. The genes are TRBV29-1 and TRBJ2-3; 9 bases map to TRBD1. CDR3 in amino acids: CSVDTGTGTDTQYF. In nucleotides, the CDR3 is TGCAGCGTCGATACCGGGACAGGGACAGATACGCAGTATTTT.